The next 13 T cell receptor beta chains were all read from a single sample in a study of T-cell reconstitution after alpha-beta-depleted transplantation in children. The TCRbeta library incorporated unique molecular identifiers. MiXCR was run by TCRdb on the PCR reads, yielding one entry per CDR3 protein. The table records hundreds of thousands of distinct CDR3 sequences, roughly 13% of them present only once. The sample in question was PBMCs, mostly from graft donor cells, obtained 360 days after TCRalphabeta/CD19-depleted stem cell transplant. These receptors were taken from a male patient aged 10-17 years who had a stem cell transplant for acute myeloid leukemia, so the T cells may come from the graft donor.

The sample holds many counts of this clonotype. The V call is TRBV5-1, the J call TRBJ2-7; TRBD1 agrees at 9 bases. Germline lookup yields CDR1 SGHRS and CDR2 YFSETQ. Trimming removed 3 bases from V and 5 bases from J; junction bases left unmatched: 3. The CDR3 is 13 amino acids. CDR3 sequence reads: CASSSTGGDEQYF. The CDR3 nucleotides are TGCGCCAGCAGCTCAACAGGGGGCGACGAGCAGTACTTC.

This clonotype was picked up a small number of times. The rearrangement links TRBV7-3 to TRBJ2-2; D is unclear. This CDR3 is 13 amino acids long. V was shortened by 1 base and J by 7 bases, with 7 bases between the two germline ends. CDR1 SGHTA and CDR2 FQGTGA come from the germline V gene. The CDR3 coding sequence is TGTGCCAGCAGCTTAAGCCCCCTCGGGGAGCTGTTTTTT. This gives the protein CASSLSPLGELFF. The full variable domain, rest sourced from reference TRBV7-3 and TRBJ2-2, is GAGVSQTPSNKVTEKGKYVELRCDPISGHTALYWYRQSLGQGPEFLIYFQGTGAADDSGLPNDRFFAVRPEGSVSTLKIQRTERGDSAVYLCASSLSPLGELFFGEGSRLTVL.

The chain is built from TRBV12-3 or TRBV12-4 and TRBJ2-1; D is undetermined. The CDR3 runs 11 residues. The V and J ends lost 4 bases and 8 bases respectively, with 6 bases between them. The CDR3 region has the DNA TGTGCCAGCAGTTCCCCTTATGAGCAGTTCTTC. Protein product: CASSSPYEQFF.

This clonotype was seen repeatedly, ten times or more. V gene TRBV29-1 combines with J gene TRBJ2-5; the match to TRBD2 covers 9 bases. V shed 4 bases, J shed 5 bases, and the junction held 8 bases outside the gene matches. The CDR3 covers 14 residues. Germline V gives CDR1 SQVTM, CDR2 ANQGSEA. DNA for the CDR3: TGCAGCGTTGTAGCGGGAGTGGGTGGGGAGACCCAGTACTTC. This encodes CSVVAGVGGETQYF.

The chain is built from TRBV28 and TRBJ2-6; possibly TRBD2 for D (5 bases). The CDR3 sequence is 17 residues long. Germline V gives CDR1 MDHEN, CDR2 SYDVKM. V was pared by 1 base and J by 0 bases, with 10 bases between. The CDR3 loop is CASSLLLRVSGANVLTF. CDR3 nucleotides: TGTGCCAGCAGTTTATTACTGCGGGTCTCTGGGGCCAACGTCCTGACTTTC. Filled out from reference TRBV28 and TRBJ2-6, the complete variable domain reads DVKVTQSSRYLVKRTGEKVFLECVQDMDHENMFWYRQDPGLGLRLIYFSYDVKMKEKGDIPEGYSVSREKKERFSLILESASTNQTSMYLCASSLLLRVSGANVLTFGAGSRLTVL.

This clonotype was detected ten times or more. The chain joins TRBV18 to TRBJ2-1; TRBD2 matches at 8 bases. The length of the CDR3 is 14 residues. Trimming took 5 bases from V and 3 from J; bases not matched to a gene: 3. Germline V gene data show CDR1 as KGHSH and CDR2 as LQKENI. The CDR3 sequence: CASSSLADYNEQFF. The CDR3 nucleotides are TGTGCCAGCTCATCACTAGCGGACTACAATGAGCAGTTCTTC.

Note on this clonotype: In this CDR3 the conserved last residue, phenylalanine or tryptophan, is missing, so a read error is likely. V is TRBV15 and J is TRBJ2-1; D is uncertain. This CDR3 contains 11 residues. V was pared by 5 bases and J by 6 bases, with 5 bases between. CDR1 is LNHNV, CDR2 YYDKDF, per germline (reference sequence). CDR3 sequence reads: CATSRLNEQFI. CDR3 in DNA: TGTGCCACCAGCCGACTCAATGAGCAGTTCATC.

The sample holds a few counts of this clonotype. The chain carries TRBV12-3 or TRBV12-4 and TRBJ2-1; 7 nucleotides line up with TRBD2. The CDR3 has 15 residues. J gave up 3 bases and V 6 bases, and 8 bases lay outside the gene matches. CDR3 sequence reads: CASRLTSLDYNEQFF. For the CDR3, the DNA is TGTGCCAGCAGGCTGACTAGCCTCGACTACAATGAGCAGTTCTTC.

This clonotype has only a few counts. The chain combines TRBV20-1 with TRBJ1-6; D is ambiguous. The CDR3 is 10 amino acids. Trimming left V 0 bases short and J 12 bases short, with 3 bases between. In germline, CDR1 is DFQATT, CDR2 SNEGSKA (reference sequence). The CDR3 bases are TGCAGTGCTAGAGAGGGACCCCTCCACTTT. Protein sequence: CSAREGPLHF.

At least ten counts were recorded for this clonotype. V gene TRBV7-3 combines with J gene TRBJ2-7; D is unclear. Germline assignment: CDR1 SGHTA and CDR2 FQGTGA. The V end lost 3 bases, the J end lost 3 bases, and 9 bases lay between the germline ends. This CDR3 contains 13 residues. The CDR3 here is CASSLRLYYEQYF. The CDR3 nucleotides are TGTGCCAGCAGCTTGCGCCTGTACTACGAGCAGTACTTC.

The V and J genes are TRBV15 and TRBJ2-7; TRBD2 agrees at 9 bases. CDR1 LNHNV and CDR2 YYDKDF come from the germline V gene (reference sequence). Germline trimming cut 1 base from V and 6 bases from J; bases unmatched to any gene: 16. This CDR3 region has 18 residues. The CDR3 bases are TGTGCCACCAGCAGAGTCCCCCGGATAGCGGGAGCGGTAAGCGAGCAGTACTTC. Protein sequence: CATSRVPRIAGAVSEQYF. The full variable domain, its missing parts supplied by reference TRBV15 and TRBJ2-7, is DAMVIQNPRYQVTQFGKPVTLSCSQTLNHNVMYWYQQKSSQAPKLLFHYYDKDFNNEADTPDNFQSRRPNTSFCFLDIRSPGLGDTAMYLCATSRVPRIAGAVSEQYFGPGTRLTVT.

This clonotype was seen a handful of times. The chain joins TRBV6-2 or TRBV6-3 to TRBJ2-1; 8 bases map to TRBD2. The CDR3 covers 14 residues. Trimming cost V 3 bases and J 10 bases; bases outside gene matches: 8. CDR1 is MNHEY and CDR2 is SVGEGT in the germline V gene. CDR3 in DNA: TGTGCCAGCAGTTATATAAGCGGGAGAGGGGAGCAGTTCTTC. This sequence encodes CASSYISGRGEQFF.

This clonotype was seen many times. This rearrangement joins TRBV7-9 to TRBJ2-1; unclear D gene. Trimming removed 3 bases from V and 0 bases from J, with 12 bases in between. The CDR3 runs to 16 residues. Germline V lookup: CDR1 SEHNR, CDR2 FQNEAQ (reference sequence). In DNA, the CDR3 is TGTGCCAGCAGCTTCTTTCGGGTGAGCTCCTACAATGAGCAGTTCTTC. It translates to CASSFFRVSSYNEQFF. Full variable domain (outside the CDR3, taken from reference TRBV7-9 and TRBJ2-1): DTGVSQNPRHKITKRGQNVTFRCDPISEHNRLYWYRQTLGQGPEFLTYFQNEAQLEKSRLLSDRFSAERPKGSFSTLEIQRTEQGDSAMYLCASSFFRVSSYNEQFFGPGTRLTVL.